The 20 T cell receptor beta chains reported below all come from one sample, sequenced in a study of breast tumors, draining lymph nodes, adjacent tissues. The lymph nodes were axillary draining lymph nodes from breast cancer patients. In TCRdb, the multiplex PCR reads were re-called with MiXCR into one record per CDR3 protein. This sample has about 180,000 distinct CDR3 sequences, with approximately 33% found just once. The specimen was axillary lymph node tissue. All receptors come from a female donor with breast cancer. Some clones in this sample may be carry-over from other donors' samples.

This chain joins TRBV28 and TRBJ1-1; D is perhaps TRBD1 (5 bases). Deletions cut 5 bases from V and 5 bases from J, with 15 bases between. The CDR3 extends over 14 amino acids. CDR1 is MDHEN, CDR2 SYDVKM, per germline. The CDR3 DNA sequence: TGTGCCAGCAGTCGGCCCGACAGAAAGACTGAAGCTTTCTTT. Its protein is CASSRPDRKTEAFF.

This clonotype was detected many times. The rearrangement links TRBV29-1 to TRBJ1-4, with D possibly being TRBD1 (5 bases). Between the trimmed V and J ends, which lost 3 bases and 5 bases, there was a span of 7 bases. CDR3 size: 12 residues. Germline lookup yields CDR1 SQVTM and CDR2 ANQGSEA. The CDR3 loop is CSVDGANEKLFF. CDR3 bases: TGCAGCGTTGACGGGGCCAATGAAAAACTGTTTTTT.

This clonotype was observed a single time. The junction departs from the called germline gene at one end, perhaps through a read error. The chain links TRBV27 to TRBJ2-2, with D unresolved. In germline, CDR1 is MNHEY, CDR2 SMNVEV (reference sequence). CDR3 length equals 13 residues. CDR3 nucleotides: TGTGCCAACAGTTTCCCCCTCACCGGGGAGCTGTTTTTT. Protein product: CANSFPLTGELFF.

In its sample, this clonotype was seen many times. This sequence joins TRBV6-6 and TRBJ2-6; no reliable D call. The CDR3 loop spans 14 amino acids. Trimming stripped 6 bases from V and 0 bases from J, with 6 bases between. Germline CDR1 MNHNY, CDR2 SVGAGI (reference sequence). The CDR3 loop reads CASSIISGANVLTF. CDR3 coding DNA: TGTGCCAGCAGCATCATCTCTGGGGCCAACGTCCTGACTTTC.

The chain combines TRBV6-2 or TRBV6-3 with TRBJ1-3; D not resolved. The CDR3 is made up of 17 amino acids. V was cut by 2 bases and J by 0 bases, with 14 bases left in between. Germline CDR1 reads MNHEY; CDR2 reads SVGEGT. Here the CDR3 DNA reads TGTGCCAGCAGTTACCCCGTTGGCATCCTCTCTGGAAACACCATATATTTT. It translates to CASSYPVGILSGNTIYF.

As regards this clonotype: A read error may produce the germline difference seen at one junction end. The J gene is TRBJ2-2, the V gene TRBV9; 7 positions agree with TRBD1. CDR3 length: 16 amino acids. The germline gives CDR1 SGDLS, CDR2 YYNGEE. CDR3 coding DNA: TGTGCCAGCTTCTCGGGGCCACAGGGGATGGCTGGGGCGCTGTTTTTT. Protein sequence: CASFSGPQGMAGALFF.

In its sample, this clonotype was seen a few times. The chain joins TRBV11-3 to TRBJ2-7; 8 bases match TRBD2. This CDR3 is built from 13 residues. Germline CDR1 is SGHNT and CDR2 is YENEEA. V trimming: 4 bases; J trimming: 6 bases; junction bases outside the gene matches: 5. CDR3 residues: CASSSQRGPEQYF. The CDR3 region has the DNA TGTGCCAGCAGCTCGCAGCGGGGGCCCGAGCAGTACTTC.

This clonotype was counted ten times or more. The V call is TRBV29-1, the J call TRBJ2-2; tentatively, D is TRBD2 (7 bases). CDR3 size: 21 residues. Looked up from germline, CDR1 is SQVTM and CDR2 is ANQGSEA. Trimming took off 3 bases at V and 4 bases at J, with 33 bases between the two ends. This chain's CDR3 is CSVDSDSGHLVGGGGTGELFF. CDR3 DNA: TGCAGCGTTGATTCCGACTCGGGACACCTTGTAGGGGGAGGGGGCACCGGGGAGCTGTTTTTT.

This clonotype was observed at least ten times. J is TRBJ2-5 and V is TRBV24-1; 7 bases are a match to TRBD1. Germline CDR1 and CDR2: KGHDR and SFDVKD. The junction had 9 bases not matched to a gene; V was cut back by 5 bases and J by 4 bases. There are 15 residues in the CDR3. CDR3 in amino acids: CATSVLDRAGETQYF. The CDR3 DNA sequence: TGTGCCACCAGTGTATTAGACAGGGCAGGAGAGACCCAGTACTTC.

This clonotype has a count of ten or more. In DNA, the CDR3 is TGCGCCAGCAGTGGCCACTACGAGCAGTACTTC. Translating gives CASSGHYEQYF. The rearrangement links TRBV10-2 to TRBJ2-7; no clear D gene. CDR1 WSHSY and CDR2 SAAADI come from the germline V gene. The CDR3 is 11 residues long. V shed 4 bases and J shed 3 bases, with 4 bases lying between them.

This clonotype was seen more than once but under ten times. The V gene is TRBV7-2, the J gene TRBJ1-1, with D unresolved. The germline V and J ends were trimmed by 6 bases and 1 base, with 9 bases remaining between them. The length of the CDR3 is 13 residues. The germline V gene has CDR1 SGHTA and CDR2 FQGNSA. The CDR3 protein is CASRALPNTEAFF. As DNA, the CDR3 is TGTGCCAGCAGGGCCCTGCCGAACACTGAAGCTTTCTTT.

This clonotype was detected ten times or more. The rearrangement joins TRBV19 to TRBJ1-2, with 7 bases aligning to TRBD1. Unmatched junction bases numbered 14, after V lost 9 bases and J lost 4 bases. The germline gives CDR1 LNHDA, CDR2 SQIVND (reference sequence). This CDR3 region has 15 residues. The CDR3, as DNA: TGTGCCAGCACTCACCTCAGGGGGGATGGCTATGGCTACACCTTC. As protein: CASTHLRGDGYGYTF.

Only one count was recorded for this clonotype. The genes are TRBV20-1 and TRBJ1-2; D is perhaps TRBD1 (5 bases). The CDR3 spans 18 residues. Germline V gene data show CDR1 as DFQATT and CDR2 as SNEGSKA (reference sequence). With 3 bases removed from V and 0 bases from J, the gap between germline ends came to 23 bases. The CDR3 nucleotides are TGCAGTGCTAGCCGGACTAGCGGGGGAAAAACTTCTAACTATGGCTACACCTTC. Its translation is CSASRTSGGKTSNYGYTF.

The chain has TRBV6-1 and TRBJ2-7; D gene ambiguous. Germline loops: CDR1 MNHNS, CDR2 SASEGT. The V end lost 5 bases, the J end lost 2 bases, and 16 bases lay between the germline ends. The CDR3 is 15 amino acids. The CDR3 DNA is TGTGCCAGCAGTCAAAATCCCGGACGGGCCTACGAGCAGTACTTC. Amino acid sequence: CASSQNPGRAYEQYF.

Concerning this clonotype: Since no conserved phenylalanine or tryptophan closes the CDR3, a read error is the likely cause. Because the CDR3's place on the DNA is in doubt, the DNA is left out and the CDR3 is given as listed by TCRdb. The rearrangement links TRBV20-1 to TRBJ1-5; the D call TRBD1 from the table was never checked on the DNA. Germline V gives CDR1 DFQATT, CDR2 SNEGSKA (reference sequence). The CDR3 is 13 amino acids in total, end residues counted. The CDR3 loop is CSAEQGQGQPRHL.

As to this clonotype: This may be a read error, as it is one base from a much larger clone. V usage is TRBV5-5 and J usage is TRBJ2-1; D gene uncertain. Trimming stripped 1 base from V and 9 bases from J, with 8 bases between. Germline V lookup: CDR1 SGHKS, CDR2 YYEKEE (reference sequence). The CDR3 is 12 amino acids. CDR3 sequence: CASSLNEAEQFF. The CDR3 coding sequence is TGTGCCAGCAGCTTGAATGAGGCTGAGCAGTTCTTC. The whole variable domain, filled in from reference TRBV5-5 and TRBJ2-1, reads DAGVTQSPTHLIKTRGQQVTLRCSPISGHKSVSWYQQVLGQGPQFIFQYYEKEERGRGNFPDRFSARQFPNYSSELNVNALLLGDSALYLCASSLNEAEQFFGPGTRLTVL.

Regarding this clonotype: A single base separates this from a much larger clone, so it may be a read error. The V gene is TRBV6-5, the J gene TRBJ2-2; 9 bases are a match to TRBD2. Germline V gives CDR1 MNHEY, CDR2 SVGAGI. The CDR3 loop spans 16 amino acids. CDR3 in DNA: TGTGCCAGCATCAAAGATAGCGGGAGTTTAACCGGGGAGCTGCTTTTT. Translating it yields CASIKDSGSLTGELLF.

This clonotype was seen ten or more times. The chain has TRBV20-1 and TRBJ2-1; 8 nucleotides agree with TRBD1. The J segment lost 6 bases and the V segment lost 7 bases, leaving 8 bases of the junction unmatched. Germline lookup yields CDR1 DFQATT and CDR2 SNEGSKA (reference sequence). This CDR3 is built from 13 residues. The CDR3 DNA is TGCAGTGGGACCGGTACAGGGGGCAATGAGCAGTTCTTC. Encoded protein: CSGTGTGGNEQFF.

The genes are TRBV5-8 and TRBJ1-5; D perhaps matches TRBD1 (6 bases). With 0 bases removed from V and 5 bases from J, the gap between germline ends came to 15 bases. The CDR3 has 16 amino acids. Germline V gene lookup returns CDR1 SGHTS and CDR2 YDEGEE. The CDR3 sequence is CASSLGQARRYQPQHF. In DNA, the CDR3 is TGTGCCAGCAGCTTGGGACAGGCGCGCAGGTATCAGCCCCAGCATTTT.

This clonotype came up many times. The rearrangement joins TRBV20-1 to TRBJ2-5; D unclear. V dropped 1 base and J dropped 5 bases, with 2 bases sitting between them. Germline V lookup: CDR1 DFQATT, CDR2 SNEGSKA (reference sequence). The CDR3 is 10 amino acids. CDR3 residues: CSARVETQYF. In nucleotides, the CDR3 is TGCAGTGCTAGAGTCGAGACCCAGTACTTC.